One and the same sample provided the 12 T cell receptor beta chains below, sequenced in a study of monozygotic twins with inflammatory bowel disease. TCRdb re-called the 5' RACE reads, yielding one record per CDR3 amino acid sequence without DNA. Recorded for this sample: a few hundred thousand distinct CDR3 sequences. Sequenced: blood. The origin of the receptors is a human donor with ulcerative colitis or Crohn's disease, or a healthy co-twin of an affected twin (not recorded which).

V and J are TRBV7-2 and TRBJ1-2; the TCRdb D gene call, TRBD1, has no DNA to confirm it. CDR3 length: 15 amino acids. CDR1 is SGHTA, CDR2 FQGNSA, per germline. CDR3 amino acids: CASSFGGTGVYGYTF.

The genes are TRBV19 and TRBJ1-2; TCRdb picks TRBD1, but there is no DNA to check that call. Germline CDR1 reads LNHDA; CDR2 reads SQIVND (reference sequence). The CDR3 runs 13 residues. The CDR3 loop is CASSIDRVSGYTF.

The chain joins TRBV5-1 to TRBJ2-7; the D call of TRBD1 rests on TCRdb alone, since no DNA is present to check it. This CDR3 has 13 amino acids. The germline V gene has CDR1 SGHRS and CDR2 YFSETQ. CDR3 sequence: CASSTTGTYEQYF.

V gene TRBV20-1 combines with J gene TRBJ2-7; absent DNA, TCRdb's TRBD2 call cannot be checked. There are 14 residues in the CDR3. From germline, CDR1 is DFQATT and CDR2 SNEGSKA (reference sequence). CDR3 sequence reads: CSAAGTSGWYEQYF.

The chain recombines TRBV20-1 with TRBJ1-1; checking the TCRdb D call of TRBD1 is not possible without DNA. Germline CDR1 and CDR2: DFQATT and SNEGSKA (reference sequence). There are 14 residues in the CDR3. This CDR3 reads CSARDPKGVTEAFF.

The rearrangement joins TRBV5-4 to TRBJ2-3; the TCRdb call, TRBD2, lacks DNA for checking. Germline V lookup: CDR1 SGHNT, CDR2 YYREEE (reference sequence). CDR3 length: 16 residues. CDR3 region: CASSLSLAGGSDTQYF. The full variable domain, rest sourced from reference TRBV5-4 and TRBJ2-3, is ETGVTQSPTHLIKTRGQQVTLRCSSQSGHNTVSWYQQALGQGPQFIFQYYREEENGRGNFPPRFSGLQFPNYSSELNVNALELDDSALYLCASSLSLAGGSDTQYFGPGTRLTVL.

The chain joins TRBV12-3 or TRBV12-4 to TRBJ2-5; the TRBD1 assignment by TCRdb is unverifiable without DNA. The CDR3 length is 14 residues. The CDR3 protein is CASSLGTGGETQYF.

The chain uses TRBV4-1 and TRBJ2-7. This CDR3 region has 13 residues. Germline loops: CDR1 MGHRA, CDR2 YSYEKL. The CDR3: CASSQEPDYEQYF.

This chain links TRBV11-3 with TRBJ2-2; lacking DNA, the TRBD1 call made by TCRdb goes unchecked. CDR1 and CDR2 from the germline V gene are SGHNT and YENEEA. The CDR3 contains 13 residues. The CDR3 loop is CASSLGGTGELFF.

The rearrangement links TRBV4-1 to TRBJ2-7; the TRBD1 assignment by TCRdb is unverifiable without DNA. CDR3 size: 16 residues. CDR1 MGHRA and CDR2 YSYEKL come from the germline V gene. CDR3 sequence reads: CASSLGGLSQSYEQYF.

The rearrangement uses TRBV5-4 and TRBJ1-1. CDR1 is SGHNT and CDR2 is YYREEE in the germline V gene (reference sequence). CDR3 length equals 14 residues. CDR3 region: CAIETRYKNTVAFF. Full variable domain (missing parts from reference TRBV5-4 and TRBJ1-1): ETGVTQSPTHLIKTRGQQVTLRCSSQSGHNTVSWYQQALGQGPQFIFQYYREEENGRGNFPPRFSGLQFPNYSSELNVNALELDDSALYLCAIETRYKNTVAFFGQGTRLTVV.

This chain joins TRBV12-5 and TRBJ2-3; there is no DNA to check the TCRdb D call of TRBD2. Germline CDR1 and CDR2: LGHNT and FRNRAP. The CDR3 runs to 16 residues. The CDR3 is CASGSELRRATDTQYF. Combining the CDR3 with reference TRBV12-5 and TRBJ2-3 gives the whole variable domain DARVTQTPRHKVTEMGQEVTMRCQPILGHNTVFWYRQTMMQGLELLAYFRNRAPLDDSGMPKDRFSAEMPDATLATLKIQPSEPRDSAVYFCASGSELRRATDTQYFGPGTRLTVL.